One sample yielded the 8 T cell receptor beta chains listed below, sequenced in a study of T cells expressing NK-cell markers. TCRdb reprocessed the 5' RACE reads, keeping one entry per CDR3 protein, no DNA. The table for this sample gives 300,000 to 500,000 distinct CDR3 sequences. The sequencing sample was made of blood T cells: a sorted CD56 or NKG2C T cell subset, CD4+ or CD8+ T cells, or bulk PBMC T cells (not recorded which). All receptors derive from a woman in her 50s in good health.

CDR3 in amino acids: CASSLGLLEQFF. The V and J genes are TRBV12-3 or TRBV12-4 and TRBJ2-1. The length of the CDR3 is 12 residues.

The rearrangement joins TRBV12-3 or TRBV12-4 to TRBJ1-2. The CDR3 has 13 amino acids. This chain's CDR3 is CASSSGALLGYTF.

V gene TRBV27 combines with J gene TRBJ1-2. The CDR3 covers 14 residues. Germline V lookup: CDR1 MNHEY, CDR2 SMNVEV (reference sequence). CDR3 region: CASSSGRSIYGYTF.

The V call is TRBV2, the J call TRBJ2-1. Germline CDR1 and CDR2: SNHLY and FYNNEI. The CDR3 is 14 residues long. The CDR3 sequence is CASSETRSYNEQFF.

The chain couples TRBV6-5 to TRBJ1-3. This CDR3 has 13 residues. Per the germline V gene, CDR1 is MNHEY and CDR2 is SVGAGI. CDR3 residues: CASSYDRWNTIYF.

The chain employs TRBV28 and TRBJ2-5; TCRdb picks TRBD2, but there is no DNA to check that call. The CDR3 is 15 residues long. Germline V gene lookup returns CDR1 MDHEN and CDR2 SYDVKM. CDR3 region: CASSRLAGVVETQYF.

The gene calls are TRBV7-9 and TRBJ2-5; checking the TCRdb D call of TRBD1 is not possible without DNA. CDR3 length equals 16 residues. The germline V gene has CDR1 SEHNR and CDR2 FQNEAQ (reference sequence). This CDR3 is CASSFPPGGLGETQYF.

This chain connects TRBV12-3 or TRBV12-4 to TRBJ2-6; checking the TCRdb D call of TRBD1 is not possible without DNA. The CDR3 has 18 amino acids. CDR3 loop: CASSAPRRGGAGANVLTF.